One and the same sample provided the 16 T cell receptor beta chains below, sequenced in a study of cytomegalovirus exposure and HLA in healthy donors (dated by TCRdb to between 2016 and 2019). Library preparation was by the immunoSEQ multiplex PCR assay. For the multiplex PCR, a mixture combining 60 forward primers for TCR Vbeta segments and 13 reverse primers for TCR Jbeta segments was used. Imported from immuneACCESS, the table was reduced by TCRdb to in-frame sequences with V and J called. These copies leave out some clones; in studies compared against another copy, an unresolved V gene accounts for under half, and the cause of the remainder is not known. Recorded for this sample are about 150,000 clones; 65% to 80% of them occurred a single time. The leading ten clones occupy 10% to 15% of the sample. The specimen sequenced was PBMCs. These TCRs come from a man in his forties in good health and CMV-seropositive.

This clone was recorded once. The V call is TRBV25-1, the J call TRBJ2-7; tentatively, D is TRBD1 (5 bases). This CDR3 is 12 amino acids long. V lost 8 bases, J lost 3 bases, and 11 bases lay in between. Germline lookup yields CDR1 MGHDK and CDR2 SYGVNS. The CDR3 DNA sequence: TGTGCCAGCGGCCTGACAGACTACGAGCAGTACTTC. The encoded protein is CASGLTDYEQYF.

This chain links TRBV5-4 with TRBJ2-3; TRBD2 agrees at 13 bases. V lost 4 bases, J lost 6 bases, and 11 bases stayed unmatched. Germline V gene lookup returns CDR1 SGHNT and CDR2 YYREEE (reference sequence). This CDR3 has 17 residues. CDR3 protein: CASSDGLAGAFLDTQYF. CDR3 nucleotides: TGTGCCAGCAGCGATGGACTAGCGGGAGCTTTCTTGGATACGCAGTATTTT.

The gene calls are TRBV4-3 and TRBJ1-3; D is unresolved. Germline V gene sequence: CDR1 LGHNA, CDR2 YSLEER. Trimming took off 1 base at V and 2 bases at J, with 6 bases between the two ends. CDR3 length: 14 residues. CDR3 sequence (DNA): TGCGCCAGCAGCCAAGCCCGAGCTGGAAACACCATATATTTT. Encoded protein: CASSQARAGNTIYF.

V and J are TRBV9 and TRBJ2-7; TRBD2 is a possible D gene (5 bases). CDR3 size: 13 residues. Trimming left V 2 bases short and J 1 base short, with 7 bases between. The germline CDR1 and CDR2 sequences are SGDLS and YYNGEE. CDR3 sequence reads: CASSVRESYEQYF. The DNA of the CDR3 is TGTGCCAGCAGCGTGAGGGAATCCTACGAGCAGTACTTC.

V gene TRBV20-1 combines with J gene TRBJ2-7; 8 positions match TRBD2. The V gene's germline CDR1 is DFQATT and CDR2 SNEGSKA (reference sequence). This CDR3 has 11 amino acids. J lost 9 bases, V lost 1 base, and 2 bases had no gene match. The CDR3 sequence is CSARGREVQYF. The CDR3 bases are TGCAGTGCTAGAGGGCGGGAGGTGCAGTACTTC.

The chain employs TRBV27 and TRBJ2-7; a weak D match, TRBD1 (5 bases). In germline, CDR1 is MNHEY, CDR2 SMNVEV (reference sequence). There are 13 residues in the CDR3. The V and J ends lost 4 bases and 3 bases respectively, with 10 bases between them. The CDR3 here is CASSSRQFYEQYF. CDR3 in DNA: TGTGCCAGCAGTTCAAGACAGTTCTACGAGCAGTACTTC.

The V gene is TRBV7-8, the J gene TRBJ1-1; D unclear. V was shortened by 1 base and J by 3 bases, with 9 bases between the two germline ends. The CDR3 is 14 residues long. The germline gives CDR1 SGHVS, CDR2 FQNEAQ. CDR3 coding DNA: TGTGCCAGCAGCTTAGTGAGGGATTACACTGAAGCTTTCTTT. Translating gives CASSLVRDYTEAFF. Full variable domain (outside the CDR3, taken from reference TRBV7-8 and TRBJ1-1): GAGVSQSPRYKVAKRGQDVALRCDPISGHVSLFWYQQALGQGPEFLTYFQNEAQLDKSGLPSDRFFAERPEGSVSTLKIQRTQQEDSAVYLCASSLVRDYTEAFFGQGTRLTVV.

The CDR3 DNA reads TGTGCCAGCAGTTTAGGGACAGGGGTCAATCAGCCCCAGCATTTT. Residues: CASSLGTGVNQPQHF. This sequence joins TRBV27 and TRBJ1-5; 10 bases fit TRBD1. The CDR3 length is 15 residues. Unmatched junction bases numbered 1, after V lost 2 bases and J lost 3 bases. Germline V gives CDR1 MNHEY, CDR2 SMNVEV (reference sequence).

The V gene is TRBV6-1, the J gene TRBJ1-1; a weak D match, TRBD1 (5 bases). The CDR3 is 18 residues long. Germline lookup yields CDR1 MNHNS and CDR2 SASEGT. V shed 1 base and J shed 0 bases, with 18 bases lying between them. The CDR3 here is CASSEVRQGEAMNTEAFF. In DNA, the CDR3 is TGTGCCAGCAGTGAAGTCCGCCAGGGCGAGGCCATGAACACTGAAGCTTTCTTT.

The chain has TRBV9 and TRBJ1-4; the match to TRBD1 covers 7 bases. The V gene end was trimmed by 3 bases and the J gene end by 0 bases; junction bases not matched to a gene: 2. CDR1 and CDR2 (germline): SGDLS, YYNGEE. The length of the CDR3 is 15 residues. The CDR3: CASSATGATNEKLFF. DNA of the CDR3: TGTGCCAGCAGCGCAACAGGGGCAACTAATGAAAAACTGTTTTTT. Filled out from reference TRBV9 and TRBJ1-4, the complete variable domain reads DSGVTQTPKHLITATGQRVTLRCSPRSGDLSVYWYQQSLDQGLQFLIQYYNGEERAKGNILERFSAQQFPDLHSELNLSSLELGDSALYFCASSATGATNEKLFFGSGTQLSVL.

CDR3 in DNA: TGTGCCAGCAGCCGAGGGGGACCCACGGACTCCCAGTACTTC. It translates to CASSRGGPTDSQYF. This chain uses TRBV13 with TRBJ2-5; a possible D gene is TRBD1 (6 bases). Trimming removed 5 bases from V and 9 bases from J, with 19 bases in between. The germline V gene encodes CDR1 PRHDT and CDR2 FYEKMQ (reference sequence). This CDR3 is 14 amino acids long.

This chain connects TRBV11-2 to TRBJ2-5, with a weak D call TRBD2 (6 bases). The length of the CDR3 is 13 residues. From germline, CDR1 is SGHAT and CDR2 FQNNGV. V lost 4 bases, J lost 5 bases, and 11 bases lay in between. For the CDR3, the DNA is TGTGCCAGCAGCTCGGGACTGGTGGAGACCCAGTACTTC. It specifies CASSSGLVETQYF.

The chain employs TRBV30 and TRBJ2-7, with D possibly matching TRBD2 (5 bases). CDR3 length: 13 residues. Trimming removed 1 base from V and 6 bases from J, with 13 bases in between. CDR1 and CDR2 from the germline V gene are GTSNPN and SVGIG (reference sequence). CDR3 coding DNA: TGTGCCTGGAGTGACCTTGGGGAGTCCGAGCAGTACTTC. Protein: CAWSDLGESEQYF.

This clone was seen more than once but under ten times. V is TRBV7-9 and J is TRBJ1-1; D uncertain. Trimming shortened V by 1 base and J by 4 bases, and 13 bases separated the two germline ends. Germline V gene sequence: CDR1 SEHNR, CDR2 FQNEAQ (reference sequence). This CDR3 contains 15 residues. CDR3 sequence reads: CASSLERVAVTEAFF. CDR3 DNA: TGTGCCAGCAGCTTAGAGAGGGTAGCGGTCACTGAAGCTTTCTTT.

The chain employs TRBV27 and TRBJ2-5; 12 bases match TRBD1. Germline lookup yields CDR1 MNHEY and CDR2 SMNVEV (reference sequence). The CDR3 loop spans 16 amino acids. J was trimmed by 4 bases and V by 1 base; bases with no gene match: 4. CDR3 sequence: CASSLLGTGGVETQYF. The CDR3 coding sequence is TGTGCCAGCAGTTTATTGGGGACAGGGGGCGTAGAGACCCAGTACTTC.

The J gene is TRBJ2-5, the V gene TRBV10-3; TRBD2 matches at 7 bases. The J call may be in error: the DNA end matches TRBJ2-7 better. This CDR3 has 14 amino acids. CDR1 ENHRY and CDR2 SYGVKD come from the germline V gene. The CDR3 loop is CAVTSDKRGYEQYF. Here the CDR3 DNA reads TGTGCCGTCACTAGCGACAAACGGGGCTACGAGCAGTACTTC.